The clone carrying this T cell receptor (beta chain) was counted a few times. Its antigen is not known. The sample is drawn from a study of cytomegalovirus exposure and HLA in healthy donors. The study, taken as a whole, reports: Most TCR beta V segments were productive about 87% or about 30% of the time in an earlier analysis. A later analysis showed that HLA-associated TCR beta chains had undergone more clonal expansion than equally common others.

Researchers ran the PCR with 60 Vbeta and 13 Jbeta primers. Original processing notes: Per a later analysis, the number of unique TCR beta chains was about 80 million, of which roughly 9.9 million were shared. Produced via immunoSEQ multiplex PCR; TCRdb's table is partial and in-frame only. That table is the source of V, J and clone size, and D and trimming were worked out from the DNA. The table lists roughly 110,000 clones, 60% to 80% of them singletons. Trimming stripped 5 bases from V and 12 bases from J, with 17 bases between. This CDR3 has 13 amino acids. Germline V CDR1 and CDR2: SGHNT, YENEEA.

The TCR comes from a female donor in good health and CMV-seronegative. Material: PBMCs. The J gene is TRBJ2-1, the V gene TRBV11-3, with D maybe TRBD2 (5 bases). CDR3 sequence: CASSASLGVGQFF. CDR3 nucleotides: TGTGCCAGCAGCGCCTCCCTCGGGGTTGGGCAGTTCTTC.